The rows below give T cell receptor beta chains drawn from one sample of a study of blood T cell repertoires in COVID-19. Measured with immunoSEQ multiplex PCR; TCRdb has only the in-frame clones, and not every one. The table has some 46,000 clones, approximately 80% seen once. The material sequenced was peripheral blood. These receptors all stem from a woman in her sixties or seventies with acute or convalescent COVID-19. CDR3s include the opening cysteine and the closing phenylalanine or tryptophan. The D gene is left open where the match is weak. A clone size is listed for some rows: how often the clone was seen (once, few, many), or a class if it is expanded.

TRBJ1-5 | TRBD1 | - | TRBV24-1 | TGTGCCACCAGTGATGAGGGGGCCAATCAGCCCCAGCATTTT | CATSDEGANQPQHF
TRBJ1-5 | TRBD1 | - | TRBV5-6 | TGTGCCAGCAGTTCGGACAGGGACAATCAGCCCCAGCATTTT | CASSSDRDNQPQHF
TRBJ1-2 | - | - | TRBV10-3 | TGTGCCATCAGCACTCAGAGGGATGATGGCTACACCTTC | CAISTQRDDGYTF
TRBJ1-1 | TRBD1 | - | TRBV7-9 | TGTGCCAGCCGATCAAGGGACAGGGAAGGGAACACTGAAGCTTTCTTT | CASRSRDREGNTEAFF
TRBJ1-1 | TRBD1 | once | TRBV5-4 | TGTGCCAGCAGCTCCAGTCTCAGGACAGGCGGGAACACTGAAGCTTTCTTT | CASSSSLRTGGNTEAFF
TRBJ1-5 | TRBD1 | - | TRBV11-2 | TGTGCCAGCAGCCAGGACAGGGGGTGGCCCCAGCATTTT | CASSQDRGWPQHF
TRBJ2-2 | - | - | TRBV27 | TGTGCCAGCAGTATCGCTGCGTCCACCGGGGAGCTGTTTTTT | CASSIAASTGELFF
TRBJ2-7 | - | once | TRBV2 | TGTGCCAGCAACGGGGAGCACGAGCAGTACTTC | CASNGEHEQYF
TRBJ2-3 | - | few | TRBV5-6 | TGTGCCAGCAGCTTGGGGCCGGGTTCGGAAGATACGCAGTATTTT | CASSLGPGSEDTQYF
TRBJ2-7 | TRBD1 | - | TRBV2 | TGTGCCAGCATCAAGAGGACAGGGATTTACGAGCAGTACTTC | CASIKRTGIYEQYF
TRBJ2-2 | TRBD2 | - | TRBV7-2 | TGTGCCAGCAGCATGTCAGCGGGGAGGGGACCCGGGGAGCTGTTTTTT | CASSMSAGRGPGELFF
TRBJ2-7 | TRBD1 | few | TRBV23-1 | TGCGCCAGCAGTCAAACCCAGGGGGTGCAAGAGCAGTACTTC | CASSQTQGVQEQYF
TRBJ1-2 | TRBD1 | - | TRBV5-1 | TGCGCCAGCAGCTTTGGCTCGACAGGGGTGGAGGGCTACACCTTC | CASSFGSTGVEGYTF
TRBJ2-1 | TRBD2 | - | TRBV5-1 | TGCGCCAGCAGCTTGGGCGGGGGGCTGACCAATGAGCAGTTCTTC | CASSLGGGLTNEQFF
TRBJ2-5 | - | - | TRBV2 | TGTGCCAGCAGCGGGGCAGGAGGGAACGCGGAGACCCAGTACTTC | CASSGAGGNAETQYF
TRBJ2-2 | TRBD1 | - | TRBV25-1 | TGTGCCAGCAGGGGTCCAGGGGGCCTAGCCGGGGAGCTGTTTTTT | CASRGPGGLAGELFF
TRBJ1-2 | - | - | TRBV19 | TGTGCCAGTAGTATTAAAGGAGGGGTAAATGGCTACACCTTC | CASSIKGGVNGYTF
TRBJ2-2 | TRBD2 | - | TRBV5-4 | TGTGCCAGCAGCGGACTAGCGGGGGGAGGTGGGGAGCTGTTTTTT | CASSGLAGGGGELFF
TRBJ1-2 | TRBD1 | - | TRBV28 | TGTGCCAGCAGTTTACGCCGGACAGGGGGCGCCAACTATGGCTACACCTTC | CASSLRRTGGANYGYTF
TRBJ2-1 | - | - | TRBV5-4 | TGTGCCAGCAGCTCCTCTTTGTCCAGCTACAATGAGCAGTTCTTC | CASSSSLSSYNEQFF
TRBJ2-5 | - | - | TRBV4-3 | TGCGCCAGCAGCCAAGCGGCGGGGTGGGAGACCCAGTACTTC | CASSQAAGWETQYF
TRBJ2-5 | - | - | TRBV7-2 | TGTGCCAGCAGCTTAGGGACAGTAGAGACCCAGTACTTC | CASSLGTVETQYF
TRBJ2-2 | - | - | TRBV12-3/TRBV12-4 | TGTGCCAGCAGTTCTTTAGCGTACGGGGAGCTGTTTTTT | CASSSLAYGELFF
TRBJ1-1 | TRBD1 | - | TRBV18 | TGTGCCAGCTCACGCCAAGGAGACAGGGCTGAAGCTTTCTTT | CASSRQGDRAEAFF
TRBJ2-7 | TRBD1 | - | TRBV7-2 | TGTGCCAGCAGCTCCGGGACAGGGGGTTACCGAGAGCAGTACTTC | CASSSGTGGYREQYF
TRBJ1-3 | - | - | TRBV6-2/TRBV6-3 | TGTGCCAGCAGTGGCGGCCGGTGGAACACCATATATTTT | CASSGGRWNTIYF
TRBJ2-7 | - | - | TRBV2 | TGTGCCAGCAGCAGGGCTGGCGAGCAGTACTTC | CASSRAGEQYF
TRBJ2-7 | TRBD1 | - | TRBV6-4 | TGTGCCAGCAGTGACAGGGACAGGGACTACGAGCAGTACTTC | CASSDRDRDYEQYF
TRBJ1-6 | - | - | TRBV9 | TGTGCCAGCAGCCCCGGGGGGGGAAATTCACCCCTCCACTTT | CASSPGGGNSPLHF
TRBJ1-2 | - | - | TRBV9 | TGTGCCAGCAGCGTGATTGACGCGGCCTATGGCTACACCTTC | CASSVIDAAYGYTF
TRBJ2-5 | TRBD2 | - | TRBV5-4 | TGTGCCAGCAGCTCCGGGACTAGCGGGGGGGCCTTTGAGACCCAGTACTTC | CASSSGTSGGAFETQYF
TRBJ2-5 | - | - | TRBV23-1 | TGCGCCAGCAGTCAATCGTATTCCCAGGTTCAAGAGACCCAGTACTTC | CASSQSYSQVQETQYF
TRBJ2-1 | - | few | TRBV27 | TGTGCCAGCAGTCGAGGGGGAACGGCCTCGGGCAATGAGCAGTTCTTC | CASSRGGTASGNEQFF
TRBJ1-1 | - | few | TRBV19 | TGTGCCAGTAGTATGCTGGGGAGTAACACTGAAGCTTTCTTT | CASSMLGSNTEAFF
TRBJ1-1 | TRBD1 | - | TRBV18 | TGTGCCAGCTCACCTAATGACAGGGTTCCTGAAGCTTTCTTT | CASSPNDRVPEAFF
TRBJ2-7 | - | - | TRBV7-2 | TGTGCCAGCAGCTTAGGACAGCCAGAGAAGTACTTC | CASSLGQPEKYF
TRBJ1-6 | - | once | TRBV7-9 | TGTGCCAGCAGCTTAGGAGGGAGGGACGATTCACCCCTCCACTTT | CASSLGGRDDSPLHF
TRBJ1-6 | - | - | TRBV7-9 | TGTGCCAGCAGCTTCAACAGGGCAGCAAATTCACCCCTCCACTTT | CASSFNRAANSPLHF
TRBJ2-7 | TRBD2 | - | TRBV19 | TGTGCCACCAGCCCGGGACTAACCTACGAGCAGTACTTC | CATSPGLTYEQYF
TRBJ2-2 | - | once | TRBV5-8 | TGTGCCAGCAGCGCGGTGAAGGGGCGGCCCGGGGAGCTGTTTTTT | CASSAVKGRPGELFF
TRBJ2-1 | TRBD2 | - | TRBV5-1 | TGCGCCAGCAGCTTGATTAGCGGGGGGCCCTATGAGCAGTTCTTC | CASSLISGGPYEQFF
TRBJ2-3 | - | once | TRBV29-1 | TGCAGCGGGTACTCCATTTGGAGCACAGATACGCAGTATTTT | CSGYSIWSTDTQYF
TRBJ1-1 | TRBD1 | - | TRBV6-2/TRBV6-3 | TGTGCCAGCAGTACCAATCCATCAGGGGGCGATAGGACTGAAGCTTTCTTT | CASSTNPSGGDRTEAFF
TRBJ2-1 | - | - | TRBV19 | TGTGCCAGTAGCCCGGGACAAGCTGGGAATGAGCAGTTCTTC | CASSPGQAGNEQFF
TRBJ1-4 | - | - | TRBV5-1 | TGCGCCAGCAGCTTGACCGGGACACAGGAAAAACTGTTTTTT | CASSLTGTQEKLFF
TRBJ2-7 | - | - | TRBV3-1/TRBV3-2 | TGTGCCAGCAGCCAAGGTGTGGCCTTATCCTACGAGCAGTACTTC | CASSQGVALSYEQYF
TRBJ1-2 | - | once | TRBV12-3/TRBV12-4 | TGTGCCAGCACCCCCGGGGTCCATGGCTACACCTTC | CASTPGVHGYTF
TRBJ1-4 | - | - | TRBV6-5 | TGTGCCAGCAGTTACGGGGAGGATGAAAAACTGTTTTTT | CASSYGEDEKLFF
TRBJ2-2 | - | - | TRBV2 | TGTGCCAGTCAGGTACAGGGCAACACCGGGGAGCTGTTTTTT | CASQVQGNTGELFF
TRBJ2-1 | TRBD1 | - | TRBV30 | TGTGCCTGGAGGGACAGGAAGGTGGGCAATGAGCAGTTCTTC | CAWRDRKVGNEQFF
TRBJ2-7 | - | - | TRBV5-1 | TGCGCCAGCAGCTTTTCACAGGGTCGTGGCGAGCAGTACTTC | CASSFSQGRGEQYF
TRBJ1-6 | TRBD1 | once | TRBV19 | TGTGCCAGTACCGCTGACAGGGGAGGGAATTCACCCCTCCACTTT | CASTADRGGNSPLHF
TRBJ2-2 | - | - | TRBV24-1 | TGTGCCACCAGTGATGTCGGGCCAGAAGGGGTTTCCGGGGAGCTGTTTTTT | CATSDVGPEGVSGELFF
TRBJ2-2 | - | - | TRBV5-4 | TGTGCCAGCAGCCCCGGTGGGGGGAAGACCGGGGAGCTGTTTTTT | CASSPGGGKTGELFF